This TCR beta chain originates from a study of CD8+CD57+ T cells in acquired aplastic anemia. Study overall: Sorting CD4+ and CD8+ cells gave DNA averaging approximately 3 ug. Broader study findings: Patients had twenty-nine CD8+ CDR3 sequences in common with controls (the shared set).

Germline values: CDR1 SQVTM, CDR2 ANQGSEA. The V segment lost 1 base and the J segment 1 base; nucleotides outside the gene matches: 3. The CDR3 is 14 residues long. TCR beta VDJ and CDR3 profiling used genomic DNA as template. TCRdb reprocessed the reads via MiXCR and lists one record per CDR3 protein. The sample has approximately 190,000 distinct CDR3 sequences, nearly 50% seen once. Patients who underwent sequencing had shown CD8+CD57+ cell expansion by flow cytometry. Everyone among the patients had severe acquired aplastic anemia. This clonotype was observed many times. Its antigen is undetermined.

Sequenced input: sorted CD4+, CD8+, or CD8+CD57+ T cells (not recorded which) from PBMCs. The clonotype comes from a human donor with aplastic anemia. V usage is TRBV29-1 and J usage is TRBJ2-5; 7 bases line up with TRBD1. The CDR3 loop is CSVEGGTVQETQYF. CDR3 in DNA: TGCAGCGTTGAAGGGGGGACAGTCCAAGAGACCCAGTACTTC.